This TCR beta chain was sequenced for a study of Tregs in tolerant kidney transplant recipients. Its frequency marks this clone as medium-sized. The read ends 3 residues early relative to the CDR3; the germline J gene fills the gap. Mixed chimerism was transient after nonmyeloablative marrow transplants from related graft donors. Unstimulated regulatory T cells (CD4+CD25+CD127-), CD4+CD25- non-regulatory cells, CD4 and CD8 cells were FACS-sorted from thawed PBMCs. The CDR3 length is 16 residues. The germline gives CDR1 DFQATT, CDR2 SNEGSKA (reference sequence). With 6 bases clipped from V and 1 base from J, the junction kept 8 bases outside the gene matches. Assay used: immunoSEQ multiplex PCR; TCRdb lists only in-frame clones, some missing. This table holds some 970 clones.

Specimen: CD4+ T cells from blood (PBMCs), collected approximately 14 months after the transplant. The source of this sequence is a human patient who received a combined kidney and bone marrow transplant. Some T cells may have come from the graft donor. The gene calls are TRBV20-1 and TRBJ1-5; TRBD1 aligns across 11 bases. The CDR3: CSAPGQGVSSNQPQHF. CDR3 bases read: TGCAGTGCGCCGGGACAGGGGGTTTCGAGCAATCAGCCC.